The TCR beta chain described here comes from a study of breast tumors, draining lymph nodes, adjacent tissues. Overall study findings and caveats: Tumor and nontumor repertoires were significantly more similar in luminal-like than in basal-like breast cancer. Data only fit, rather than demonstrated, lymph node origin of most tumor T cells.

As to this clonotype: Its antigen is still unknown. A much bigger clone sits one base away, suggesting this may be a read error.

Via MiXCR, TCRdb re-called the multiplex PCR reads, giving one row per CDR3 protein. The sample holds about 230,000 distinct CDR3 sequences, 32% seen once. Samples came from axillary lymph nodes draining the breast cancer. Germline CDR1 MNHNS, CDR2 SASEGT. This CDR3 has 14 amino acids. The TCR originated in a female donor with breast cancer. Some clones in this sample may be carry-over from other donors' samples. The chain links TRBV6-1 to TRBJ2-7; the D call may be TRBD1 or TRBD2 (7 bases each). The specimen was axillary lymph node tissue. The CDR3 DNA follows: TGTGCCAGCAGATGGGGGCAGGGGGACTACAAGCAGTACTTC. Residues: CASRWGQGDYKQYF.